A selection of T cell receptor beta chains follows, all from one sample in a study of shared clonotypes between healthy human individuals. Profiling relied on immunoSEQ multiplex PCR, and the TCRdb table lists in-frame clones only, not all of them. This table has about 700,000 clones, less than 85% appearing once. Sequencing was performed on memory CD4+ T cells sorted from blood. The receptor source for this set is a woman aged 25-40 years in good health. Each CDR3 is given with its conserved first and last residue. A D gene is named only where the DNA matches it firmly. Expanded clones get a size class; other rows say once, few or many, or leave the size out.

TRBV15	.	.	TRBJ2-1	CATSRGVEDNEQFF	TGTGCCACCAGCAGAGGAGTTGAGGACAATGAGCAGTTCTTC
TRBV14	TRBD2	many	TRBJ2-3	CASSPNGGLLVTDTQYF	TGTGCCAGCAGCCCCAATGGGGGACTACTAGTCACAGATACGCAGTATTTT
TRBV20-1	.	few	TRBJ2-7	CSARDRTKYF	TGCAGTGCTAGAGATCGGACTAAGTACTTC
TRBV18	TRBD1	.	TRBJ2-4	CASSQGEAKNIQYF	TGTGCCAGCTCCCAGGGGGAGGCCAAAAACATTCAGTACTTC
TRBV4-1	.	.	TRBJ2-5	CASRPQGRGRGLQETQYF	TGCGCCAGCAGGCCCCAGGGAAGAGGAAGGGGTCTTCAAGAGACCCAGTACTTC
TRBV29-1	TRBD1	many	TRBJ2-5	CSVDRGVGSLQETQYF	TGCAGCGTGGACAGGGGAGTAGGCTCTCTCCAAGAGACCCAGTACTTC
TRBV5-1	.	.	TRBJ2-3	CASSQRVLPDTQYF	TGCGCCAGCAGCCAAAGGGTCCTCCCAGATACGCAGTATTTT
TRBV27	.	.	TRBJ1-5	CASSQGYSNQPQHF	TGTGCCAGTTCACAGGGATATAGCAATCAGCCCCAGCATTTT
TRBV5-3	.	once	TRBJ2-3	CARSLWVGREITDTQYF	TGTGCCAGAAGCCTTTGGGTCGGGCGCGAGATCACAGATACGCAGTATTTT
TRBV6-5	TRBD1	.	TRBJ1-2	CASSSQGLWYGYTF	TGTGCCAGCAGCTCACAGGGGTTATGGTATGGCTACACCTTC
TRBV28	.	few	TRBJ1-1	CAIGTAGIEAFF	TGTGCCATCGGAACGGCCGGAATTGAAGCTTTCTTT
TRBV11-2	TRBD1	many	TRBJ1-5	CASSAGQGYQPQHF	TGTGCCAGCAGCGCGGGACAGGGCTATCAGCCCCAGCATTTT
TRBV5-1	.	.	TRBJ2-7	CASSFGGAYEQYF	TGCGCCAGCAGCTTCGGGGGCGCCTACGAGCAGTACTTC
TRBV27	.	.	TRBJ2-7	CASSLSRRLGEQYF	TGTGCCAGCAGTTTATCGCGGCGTCTCGGGGAGCAGTACTTC
TRBV10-2	.	.	TRBJ1-1	CASSGPGRGAFF	TGCGCCAGCAGCGGGCCGGGACGCGGAGCTTTCTTT
TRBV5-1	TRBD2	.	TRBJ2-7	CASSLPGLPYEQYF	TGCGCCAGCAGCTTACCGGGACTACCCTACGAGCAGTACTTC
TRBV6-6	.	.	TRBJ2-7	CASSYPPNDVSYEQYF	TGTGCCAGCAGTTACCCCCCCAACGACGTCTCCTACGAGCAGTACTTC
TRBV11-3	.	.	TRBJ2-5	CASSLSGEETQYF	TGTGCCAGCAGCTTATCCGGGGAAGAGACCCAGTACTTC
TRBV5-1	.	.	TRBJ1-2	CASRIGTADGYTF	TGCGCCAGCAGAATTGGAACGGCGGATGGCTACACCTTC
TRBV28	.	.	TRBJ2-2	CASSLGPLANTGELFF	TGTGCCAGCAGTCTGGGACCCCTTGCGAACACCGGGGAGCTGTTTTTT
TRBV5-1	TRBD2	.	TRBJ2-1	CASSLEGTSVNEQFF	TGCGCCAGCAGCTTGGAGGGGACTAGCGTGAATGAGCAGTTCTTC
TRBV5-1	.	.	TRBJ2-5	CASSLDSGETQYF	TGCGCCAGCAGCTTGGACTCGGGAGAGACCCAGTACTTC
TRBV10-2	.	many	TRBJ2-7	CASRQERGEVGYEQYF	TGCGCCAGCCGCCAGGAACGGGGAGAGGTCGGCTACGAGCAGTACTTC
TRBV6-1	.	.	TRBJ2-1	CASSRNNEQFF	TGTGCCAGCAGTCGGAACAATGAGCAGTTCTTC
TRBV7-9	.	few	TRBJ1-2	CASGSLAVGGYTF	TGTGCCAGCGGATCCCTAGCTGTCGGGGGCTACACCTTC
TRBV5-1	.	.	TRBJ2-5	CASSSRDRPGETQYF	TGCGCCAGCAGCTCCCGTGACAGGCCCGGCGAGACCCAGTACTTC
TRBV6-6	.	few	TRBJ2-5	CASSYSTGKETQYF	TGTGCCAGCAGTTACTCGACCGGGAAAGAGACCCAGTACTTC
TRBV4-2	TRBD1	few	TRBJ2-5	CASSFGQGAGGTQYF	TGTGCCAGCAGCTTTGGACAGGGGGCTGGCGGGACCCAGTACTTC
TRBV5-1	TRBD2	.	TRBJ2-7	CASSRSGSLVYEQYF	TGCGCCAGCAGCCGTAGCGGGAGCTTGGTTTACGAGCAGTACTTC